This T cell receptor (beta chain) came from a study of PD-L1 blockade in urothelial cancer. Study background: Blood analysis took place 3 weeks (second dose) and 6 weeks after treatment start. Study-level results: Durable-benefit patients expanded tumor-associated blood clones more at 3 weeks.

About this clone itself: Its antigen remains unidentified.

CDR3 size: 16 residues. The V end lost 4 bases, the J end lost 7 bases, and 22 bases lay between the germline ends. From germline, CDR1 is LNHDA and CDR2 SQIVND (reference sequence). Data came from immunoSEQ multiplex PCR; TCRdb stores just in-frame clones and leaves some out. Counted here are 100,000 to 150,000 clones, approximately 88% occurring once; the ten biggest clones make up 3% to 4%. This sample's time point: pretreatment peripheral blood. V usage is TRBV19 and J usage is TRBJ1-2; a weak D match, TRBD1 (6 bases). The sequence was collected from a man in his fifties or sixties with urothelial cancer. The sample consisted of PBMCs, taken around atezolizumab (anti-PD-L1) treatment. CDR3 loop: CASSTGAQLNAPGYTF. CDR3 coding DNA: TGTGCCAGTAGTACAGGGGCCCAATTAAACGCCCCTGGCTACACCTTC.